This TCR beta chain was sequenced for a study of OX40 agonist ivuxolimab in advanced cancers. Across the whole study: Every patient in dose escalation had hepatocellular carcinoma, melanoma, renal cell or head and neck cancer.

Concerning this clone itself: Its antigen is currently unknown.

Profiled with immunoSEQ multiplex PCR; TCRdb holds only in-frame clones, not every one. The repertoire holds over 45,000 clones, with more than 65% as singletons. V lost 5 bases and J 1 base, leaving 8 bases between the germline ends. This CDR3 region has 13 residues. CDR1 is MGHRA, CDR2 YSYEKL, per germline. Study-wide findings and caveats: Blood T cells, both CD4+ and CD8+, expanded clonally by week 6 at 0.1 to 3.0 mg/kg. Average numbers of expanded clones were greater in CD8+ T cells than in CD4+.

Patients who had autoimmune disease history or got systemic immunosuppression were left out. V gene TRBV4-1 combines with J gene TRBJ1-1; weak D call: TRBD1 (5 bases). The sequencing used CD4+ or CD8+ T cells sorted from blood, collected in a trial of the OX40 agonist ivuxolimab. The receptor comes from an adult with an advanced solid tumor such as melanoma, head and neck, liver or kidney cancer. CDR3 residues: CASSSQGNTEAFF. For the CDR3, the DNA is TGCGCCAGCAGCTCCCAGGGGAACACTGAAGCTTTCTTT.